The following is a T cell receptor (beta chain) sequence with its context. The data belong to a study of blood T cell repertoires in COVID-19. Sequencing used immunoSEQ multiplex PCR; TCRdb keeps in-frame clones, though not all of them. The sample contains roughly 190,000 clones, about 88% of which appear only once. The germline CDR1 and CDR2 sequences are MDHEN and SYDVKM. There are 17 residues in the CDR3. Germline trimming cut 3 bases from V and 6 bases from J; bases unmatched to any gene: 13. This TCR was recovered from a middle-aged woman who had recovered from COVID-19. The sample taken for sequencing was peripheral blood. The rearrangement joins TRBV28 to TRBJ2-1, with 8 bases matching TRBD2. DNA of the CDR3: TGTGCCAGCAGTTTGGTTCCCGGGAGGGCCCTGAGCAATGAGCAGTTCTTC. Its translation is CASSLVPGRALSNEQFF.